This T cell receptor beta chain was sequenced during a study of OX40 agonist ivuxolimab in advanced cancers. Study-wide results and caveats: Clones of CD4+ and CD8+ blood T cells grew by week 6 at doses of 0.1 to 3.0 mg/kg. CD8+ T cells (on average) carried more expanded clones than CD4+ T cells.

Generated by immunoSEQ multiplex PCR, the TCRdb table keeps only in-frame clones and is missing some. Of around 33,000 clones in the sample, less than 90% were seen once. There are 15 residues in the CDR3. Germline CDR1 is SGDLS and CDR2 is YYNGEE. With V trimmed by 0 bases and J by 4 bases, 2 bases remained unmatched. Regarding this clone: Its cognate antigen is unknown.

This chain links TRBV9 with TRBJ2-5; the match to TRBD2 covers 11 bases. The input for sequencing was CD4+ or CD8+ T cells sorted from blood, taken in a trial of the OX40 agonist ivuxolimab. The sequence came from an adult with an advanced solid tumor such as melanoma, head and neck, liver or kidney cancer. In DNA form, the CDR3 reads TGTGCCAGCAGCGTAGTTGGGACTAGCGGAGAGACCCAGTACTTC. Its protein product is CASSVVGTSGETQYF.